This note documents a single T cell receptor (beta chain) sequence. This record comes from a study of blood T cell repertoires in COVID-19. The wider study: The United States, Italy and Spain were the sources of the acute and convalescent COVID-19 samples.

In the study's own analysis: Estimated nucleated cell counts came from reference gene primer amplification. Using immunoSEQ multiplex PCR, the repertoire was profiled, and TCRdb retains in-frame clones only, with some absent. That table furnishes V, J and clone size, whereas the DNA furnished D and trimming. The sample has about 320,000 clones; approximately 91% are singletons. This CDR3 has 15 amino acids. The germline CDR1 and CDR2 sequences are SGHAT and FQDESV (reference sequence). After removal of 3 bases from V and 3 bases from J, the junction contained 6 bases not matched to a gene. Individuals aged roughly 18 to 95 years were recruited from approximately 24 US areas.

Material: PBMCs or T cells enriched from blood (not recorded which). The source is a woman in her 30s who had been exposed to COVID-19. The chain is built from TRBV11-1 and TRBJ1-1; TRBD1 matches 8 bases. CDR3 amino acids: CASSFTGGRDTEAFF. The CDR3, as DNA: TGTGCCAGCAGCTTCACAGGGGGAAGGGACACTGAAGCTTTCTTT.